Listed below are T cell receptor beta chains from one sample, sequenced in a study of blood T cell repertoires in COVID-19. Sequencing used immunoSEQ multiplex PCR; TCRdb keeps in-frame clones, though not all of them. The sample consists of approximately 120,000 clones, 80% to 90% of them appearing once. The specimen was peripheral blood. The receptors were gathered from a woman aged 80 or older with active or convalescent COVID-19. Both conserved end residues are part of each CDR3. The D gene is left open where the match is weak. A row's size may be missing; if present it is once, few, many or a size class.

J gene	clone size	D gene	V gene	CDR3 protein	CDR3 DNA
TRBJ1-1	.	.	TRBV2	CASSERVTEAFF	TGTGCCAGCAGTGAACGGGTTACTGAAGCTTTCTTT
TRBJ2-1	.	TRBD1	TRBV10-2	CATNSGTEYNEQFF	TGCGCCACCAACTCCGGGACAGAGTACAATGAGCAGTTCTTC
TRBJ2-1	once	.	TRBV13	CASSLGRASYNEQFF	TGTGCCAGCAGCTTAGGGCGGGCTTCCTACAATGAGCAGTTCTTC
TRBJ2-5	.	.	TRBV10-3	CAISAGASGETQYF	TGTGCCATCAGTGCAGGGGCATCCGGGGAGACCCAGTACTTC
TRBJ2-5	few	.	TRBV11-3	CASSLEGRGAGQETQYF	TGTGCCAGCAGCTTAGAGGGACGAGGGGCGGGACAAGAGACCCAGTACTTC
TRBJ2-1	.	.	TRBV6-5	CASSYTLETYNEQFF	TGTGCCAGCAGTTACACCCTAGAGACCTACAATGAGCAGTTCTTC
TRBJ2-2	.	.	TRBV27	CASSIQGRTGELFF	TGTGCCAGCAGTATCCAGGGCCGCACCGGGGAGCTGTTTTTT
TRBJ2-1	.	TRBD2	TRBV7-3	CASSSSSGNWDEQFF	TGTGCCAGCAGCTCCTCTAGCGGGAATTGGGATGAGCAGTTCTTC
TRBJ2-3	.	TRBD2	TRBV4-1	CASSQWREADTQYF	TGCGCCAGCAGCCAATGGCGGGAGGCAGATACGCAGTATTTT
TRBJ1-1	once	.	TRBV2	CASSESEGKWTEAFF	TGTGCCAGCAGTGAATCGGAGGGGAAGTGGACTGAAGCTTTCTTT
TRBJ2-2	once	.	TRBV5-1	CASTRSGARGTGELFF	TGCGCCAGCACCCGGTCCGGGGCGCGGGGCACCGGGGAGCTGTTTTTT
TRBJ2-2	.	.	TRBV7-9	CASRGAGELFF	TGTGCCAGCAGAGGGGCCGGGGAGCTGTTTTTT
TRBJ1-1	few	.	TRBV9	CASSGTDSSPIRAFF	TGTGCCAGCAGCGGAACCGACAGCTCCCCGATCAGGGCTTTCTTT
TRBJ1-1	.	TRBD1	TRBV5-4	CASSLDRGRLRNAEAFF	TGTGCCAGCAGTCTCGACAGGGGGCGCCTTCGAAATGCTGAAGCTTTCTTT
TRBJ1-1	.	.	TRBV3-1/TRBV3-2	CASSPKRNSLNTEAFF	TGTGCCAGCAGCCCAAAGCGGAACAGCTTGAACACTGAAGCTTTCTTT
TRBJ1-2	.	TRBD1	TRBV6-5	CASTPDRVVTF	TGTGCCAGCACCCCAGACAGGGTTGTCACCTTC
TRBJ2-5	.	TRBD1	TRBV9	CASSTSGGKETQYF	TGTGCCAGCAGCACCTCAGGGGGCAAGGAGACCCAGTACTTC
TRBJ2-2	.	TRBD2	TRBV7-2	CASSLLAGGNTGELFF	TGTGCCAGCAGCCTTCTAGCGGGAGGTAACACCGGGGAGCTGTTTTTT
TRBJ1-1	.	.	TRBV28	CASRMGGRRNTEAFF	TGTGCCAGCAGGATGGGAGGGCGTAGGAACACTGAAGCTTTCTTT